The rows below give T cell receptor beta chains drawn from one sample of a study of T-cell reconstitution after alpha-beta-depleted transplantation in children. Each CDR3 protein gets one entry after TCRdb re-called the PCR reads with MiXCR. The sample lists a few hundred thousand distinct CDR3 sequences; around 12% were seen once. The sequencing here drew on PBMCs from the stem cell graft donor, taken from the stem cell graft. The receptors were sampled from a human donor who donated a stem cell graft to a child with combined immunodeficiency. CDR3s include the opening cysteine and the closing phenylalanine or tryptophan. A D gene is named only where the DNA matches it firmly. Clone size is given for some rows only: seen once, a few or many times, or a class if the clone is expanded.

CDR3nt: TGCAGTGCTAGAAGCAGAATTGGATCCGACAGATACTACGAGCAGTACTTC
CDR3aa: CSARSRIGSDRYYEQYF
abundance: NA
j_gene: TRBJ2-7
d_gene: NA
len: 17
v_gene: TRBV20-1

CDR3nt: TGTGCCAGCAGCGCTCAGACAGGGACCAACACCGGGGAGCTGTTTTTT
CDR3aa: CASSAQTGTNTGELFF
abundance: NA
j_gene: TRBJ2-2
d_gene: TRBD1
len: 16
v_gene: TRBV9

CDR3nt: TGTGCTTCAAGGGAAAACACTGAAGCTTTCTTT
CDR3aa: CASRENTEAFF
abundance: many
j_gene: TRBJ1-1
d_gene: NA
len: 11
v_gene: TRBV2

CDR3nt: TGTGCCAGCAGCGCCACCGGGACACTGGATACGCAGTATTTT
CDR3aa: CASSATGTLDTQYF
abundance: NA
j_gene: TRBJ2-3
d_gene: NA
len: 14
v_gene: TRBV9

CDR3nt: TGTGCCAGCAGCCAAGTGCTATACAATGAGCAGTTCTTC
CDR3aa: CASSQVLYNEQFF
abundance: NA
j_gene: TRBJ2-1
d_gene: NA
len: 13
v_gene: TRBV3-1

CDR3nt: TGTGCCAGCAGTTTCCCTCGGGACAGGGTCACCGGGGAGCTGTTTTTT
CDR3aa: CASSFPRDRVTGELFF
abundance: many
j_gene: TRBJ2-2
d_gene: TRBD1
len: 16
v_gene: TRBV12-3/TRBV12-4

CDR3nt: TGTGCCAGCAGTTCCCCCGCGGCAGATACGCAGTATTTT
CDR3aa: CASSSPAADTQYF
abundance: many
j_gene: TRBJ2-3
d_gene: NA
len: 13
v_gene: TRBV12-3/TRBV12-4

CDR3nt: TGCGCCAGCAGCCAAGATCTTAGCGGGCAATTCGAAGAGACCCAGTACTTC
CDR3aa: CASSQDLSGQFEETQYF
abundance: few
j_gene: TRBJ2-5
d_gene: TRBD2
len: 17
v_gene: TRBV4-3

CDR3nt: TGCGCCAGCAGCTTGTGGGGCGGAAACACTGAAGCTTTCTTT
CDR3aa: CASSLWGGNTEAFF
abundance: many
j_gene: TRBJ1-1
d_gene: NA
len: 14
v_gene: TRBV5-1

CDR3nt: TGCAGTGCTAGCGCGACAGATCGGCCCGGGGAGCTGTTTTTT
CDR3aa: CSASATDRPGELFF
abundance: NA
j_gene: TRBJ2-2
d_gene: NA
len: 14
v_gene: TRBV20-1

CDR3nt: TGTGCCAGCAGTAGGGACAGCAGCTCTGGGGCCAACGTCCTGACTTTC
CDR3aa: CASSRDSSSGANVLTF
abundance: few
j_gene: TRBJ2-6
d_gene: TRBD1
len: 16
v_gene: TRBV27

CDR3nt: TGCAGTGCGACGCCAGCGGGGCTTAAAGATACGCAGTATTTT
CDR3aa: CSATPAGLKDTQYF
abundance: many
j_gene: TRBJ2-3
d_gene: TRBD2
len: 14
v_gene: TRBV20-1

CDR3nt: TGTGCCAGCAGGATGGGACTAGCGGGAGCATTCGATACGCAGTATTTT
CDR3aa: CASRMGLAGAFDTQYF
abundance: NA
j_gene: TRBJ2-3
d_gene: TRBD2
len: 16
v_gene: TRBV27

CDR3nt: TGTGCCAGCAGGCCTTTGGAGGGGCCCCGCGCAGATACGCAGTATTTT
CDR3aa: CASRPLEGPRADTQYF
abundance: NA
j_gene: TRBJ2-3
d_gene: NA
len: 16
v_gene: TRBV7-9

CDR3nt: TGTGCCAGCAGTTACGCGGGGAATGAGCAGTTCTTC
CDR3aa: CASSYAGNEQFF
abundance: many
j_gene: TRBJ2-1
d_gene: NA
len: 12
v_gene: TRBV6-6

CDR3nt: TGTGCCAGCAGTGGATCCGGGGCGGGAGAGACCCAGTACTTC
CDR3aa: CASSGSGAGETQYF
abundance: few
j_gene: TRBJ2-5
d_gene: NA
len: 14
v_gene: TRBV2

CDR3nt: TGCGCCAGCAGTACCGGGACAGGACCCTACGAGCAGTACTTC
CDR3aa: CASSTGTGPYEQYF
abundance: many
j_gene: TRBJ2-7
d_gene: TRBD1
len: 14
v_gene: TRBV4-3

CDR3nt: TGTGCCAGCAGCGGCCACCTAGCGGGGGGATACAATGAGCAGTTCTTC
CDR3aa: CASSGHLAGGYNEQFF
abundance: few
j_gene: TRBJ2-1
d_gene: TRBD2
len: 16
v_gene: TRBV11-2

CDR3nt: TGTGCCAGCAGAACGGGACAGGGGGCGTGGGAGCAGTACTTC
CDR3aa: CASRTGQGAWEQYF
abundance: NA
j_gene: TRBJ2-7
d_gene: TRBD1
len: 14
v_gene: TRBV7-2

CDR3nt: TGCAGCGTTGAACCGACAGGGGCGGAGGAGACCCAGTACTTC
CDR3aa: CSVEPTGAEETQYF
abundance: many
j_gene: TRBJ2-5
d_gene: TRBD1
len: 14
v_gene: TRBV29-1

CDR3nt: TGTGCCAGCAGTTTAGAAATACTAGCGGGCAATGAGCAGTTCTTC
CDR3aa: CASSLEILAGNEQFF
abundance: few
j_gene: TRBJ2-1
d_gene: TRBD2
len: 15
v_gene: TRBV12-3/TRBV12-4

CDR3nt: TGTGCCAGCAGCTTCACGCGGGAGCAGTTCTTC
CDR3aa: CASSFTREQFF
abundance: NA
j_gene: TRBJ2-1
d_gene: NA
len: 11
v_gene: TRBV7-6

CDR3nt: TGTGCCAGCAACGGGGGACAGGAGAACACCGGGGAGCTGTTTTTT
CDR3aa: CASNGGQENTGELFF
abundance: many
j_gene: TRBJ2-2
d_gene: TRBD1
len: 15
v_gene: TRBV6-5

CDR3nt: TGTGCCAGCACCAAGACGGAAGGAAACACCATATATTTT
CDR3aa: CASTKTEGNTIYF
abundance: many
j_gene: TRBJ1-3
d_gene: NA
len: 13
v_gene: TRBV12-3/TRBV12-4

CDR3nt: TGTGCCAGCAAGGACAGGGGTTTCAATGAGCAGTTCTTC
CDR3aa: CASKDRGFNEQFF
abundance: NA
j_gene: TRBJ2-1
d_gene: TRBD1
len: 13
v_gene: TRBV6-1

CDR3nt: TGTGCCAGCAGCTTACGCGGGGGGTCGGGCACTGAAGCTTTCTTT
CDR3aa: CASSLRGGSGTEAFF
abundance: NA
j_gene: TRBJ1-1
d_gene: NA
len: 15
v_gene: TRBV7-8

CDR3nt: TGCGCCAGCAGCCAACCAGCGGGAGTCGTCGATGAGCAGTTCTTC
CDR3aa: CASSQPAGVVDEQFF
abundance: NA
j_gene: TRBJ2-1
d_gene: TRBD2
len: 15
v_gene: TRBV4-1

CDR3nt: TGTGCCAGCAGGGGCGCGGGGCTCTACGAGCAGTACTTC
CDR3aa: CASRGAGLYEQYF
abundance: NA
j_gene: TRBJ2-7
d_gene: NA
len: 13
v_gene: TRBV6-6

CDR3nt: TGCGCCAGCAGCCCGACGGACCAAGAGACCCAGTACTTC
CDR3aa: CASSPTDQETQYF
abundance: few
j_gene: TRBJ2-5
d_gene: NA
len: 13
v_gene: TRBV4-1

CDR3nt: TGTGCCAGCAGAAGCCCCGAGGACAGGGCCCTCACAGATACGCAGTATTTT
CDR3aa: CASRSPEDRALTDTQYF
abundance: NA
j_gene: TRBJ2-3
d_gene: TRBD1
len: 17
v_gene: TRBV6-2/TRBV6-3